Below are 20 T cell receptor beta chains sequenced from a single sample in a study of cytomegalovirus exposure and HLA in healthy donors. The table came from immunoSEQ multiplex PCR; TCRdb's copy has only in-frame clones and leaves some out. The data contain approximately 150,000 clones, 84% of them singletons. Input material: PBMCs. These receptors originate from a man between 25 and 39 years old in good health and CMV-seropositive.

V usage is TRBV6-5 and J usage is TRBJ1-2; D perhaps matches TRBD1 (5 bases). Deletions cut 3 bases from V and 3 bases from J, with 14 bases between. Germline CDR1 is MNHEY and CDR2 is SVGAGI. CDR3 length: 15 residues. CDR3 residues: CASSYSSGVDYGYTF. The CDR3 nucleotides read TGTGCCAGCAGTTATTCCTCGGGGGTCGACTATGGCTACACCTTC.

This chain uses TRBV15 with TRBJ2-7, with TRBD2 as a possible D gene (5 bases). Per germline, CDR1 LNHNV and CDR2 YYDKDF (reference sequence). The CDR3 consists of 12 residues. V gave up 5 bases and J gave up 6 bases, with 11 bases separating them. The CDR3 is CATSGRGSEQYF. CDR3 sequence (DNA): TGTGCCACCAGCGGCCGGGGTTCCGAGCAGTACTTC.

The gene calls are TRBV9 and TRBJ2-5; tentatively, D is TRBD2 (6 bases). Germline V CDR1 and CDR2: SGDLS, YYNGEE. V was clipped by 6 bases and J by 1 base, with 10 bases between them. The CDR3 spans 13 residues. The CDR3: CASNRGVQETQYF. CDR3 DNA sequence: TGTGCCAGCAACCGCGGGGTCCAAGAGACCCAGTACTTC.

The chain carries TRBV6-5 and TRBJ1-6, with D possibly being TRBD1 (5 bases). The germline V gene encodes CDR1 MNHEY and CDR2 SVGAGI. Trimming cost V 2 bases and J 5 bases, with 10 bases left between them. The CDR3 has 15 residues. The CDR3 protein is CASSYGANHNSPLHF. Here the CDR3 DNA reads TGTGCCAGCAGTTACGGGGCCAACCATAATTCACCCCTCCACTTT.

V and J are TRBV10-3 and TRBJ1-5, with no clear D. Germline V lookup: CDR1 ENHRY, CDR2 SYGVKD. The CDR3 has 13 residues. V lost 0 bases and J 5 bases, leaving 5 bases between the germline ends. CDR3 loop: CAISESRDQPQHF. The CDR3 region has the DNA TGTGCCATCAGTGAGTCTCGCGATCAGCCCCAGCATTTT.

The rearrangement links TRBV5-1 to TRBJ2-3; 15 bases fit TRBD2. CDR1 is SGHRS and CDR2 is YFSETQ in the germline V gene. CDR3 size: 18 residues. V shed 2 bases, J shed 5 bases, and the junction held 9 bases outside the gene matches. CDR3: CASSFRGLAGGPGDTQYF. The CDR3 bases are TGCGCCAGCAGCTTTCGCGGACTAGCGGGAGGGCCGGGAGATACGCAGTATTTT.

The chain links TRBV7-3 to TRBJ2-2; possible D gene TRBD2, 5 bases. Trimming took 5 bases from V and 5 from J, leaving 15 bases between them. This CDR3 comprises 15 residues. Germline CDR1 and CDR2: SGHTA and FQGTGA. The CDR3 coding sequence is TGTGCCAGCAGCCCCTGGGGAGCGCGAACCGGGGAGCTGTTTTTT. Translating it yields CASSPWGARTGELFF.

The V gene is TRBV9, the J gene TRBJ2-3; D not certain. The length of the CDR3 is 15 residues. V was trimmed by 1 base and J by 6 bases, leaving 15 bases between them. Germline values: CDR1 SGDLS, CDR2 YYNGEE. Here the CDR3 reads CASSVLGVHGDTQYF. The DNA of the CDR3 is TGTGCCAGCAGCGTACTAGGCGTTCACGGGGATACGCAGTATTTT.

The CDR3 is CASSSGWGGNTEAFF. The CDR3 DNA reads as TGTGCCAGCAGCTCAGGATGGGGGGGGAACACTGAAGCTTTCTTT. The chain links TRBV6-4 to TRBJ1-1; TRBD1 is a possible D gene (5 bases). V lost 6 bases, J lost 1 base, and 15 bases lay in between. Per germline, CDR1 MRHNA and CDR2 SNTAGT. The CDR3 spans 15 residues.

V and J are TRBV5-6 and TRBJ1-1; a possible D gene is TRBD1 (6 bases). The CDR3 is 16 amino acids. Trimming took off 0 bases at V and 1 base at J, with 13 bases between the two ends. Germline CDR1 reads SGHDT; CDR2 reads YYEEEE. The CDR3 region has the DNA TGTGCCAGCAGCTTGGTTGGGAGGGGGTGGAACACTGAAGCTTTCTTT. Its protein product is CASSLVGRGWNTEAFF.

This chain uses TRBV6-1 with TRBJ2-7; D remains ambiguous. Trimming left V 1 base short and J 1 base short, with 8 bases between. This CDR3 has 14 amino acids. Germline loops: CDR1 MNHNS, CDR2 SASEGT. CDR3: CASSEGRVSYEQYF. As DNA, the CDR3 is TGTGCCAGCAGTGAAGGACGGGTATCCTACGAGCAGTACTTC.

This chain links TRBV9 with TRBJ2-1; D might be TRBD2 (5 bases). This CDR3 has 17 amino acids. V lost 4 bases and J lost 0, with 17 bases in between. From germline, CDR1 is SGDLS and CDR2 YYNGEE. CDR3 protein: CASSLSRGPRSYNEQFF. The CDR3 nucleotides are TGTGCCAGCAGCCTTTCTCGCGGGCCCCGCTCCTACAATGAGCAGTTCTTC.

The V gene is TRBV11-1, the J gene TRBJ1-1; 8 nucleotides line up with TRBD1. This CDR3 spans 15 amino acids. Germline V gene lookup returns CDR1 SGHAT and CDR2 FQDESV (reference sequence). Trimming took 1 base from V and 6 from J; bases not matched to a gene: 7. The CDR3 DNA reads TGTGCCAGCAGCTTAGACCAGGGGGCATTCGCTGAAGCTTTCTTT. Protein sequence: CASSLDQGAFAEAFF.

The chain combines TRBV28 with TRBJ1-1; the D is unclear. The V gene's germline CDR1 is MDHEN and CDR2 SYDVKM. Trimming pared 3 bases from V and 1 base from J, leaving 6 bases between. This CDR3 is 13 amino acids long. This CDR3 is CASSFYRNTEAFF. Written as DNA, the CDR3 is TGTGCCAGCAGTTTTTACAGGAACACTGAAGCTTTCTTT.

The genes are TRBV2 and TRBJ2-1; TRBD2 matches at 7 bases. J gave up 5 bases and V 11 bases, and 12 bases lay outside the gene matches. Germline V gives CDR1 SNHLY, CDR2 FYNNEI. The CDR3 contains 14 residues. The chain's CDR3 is CAVTHGTINNEQFF. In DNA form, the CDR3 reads TGTGCCGTCACTCACGGGACTATAAACAATGAGCAGTTCTTC.

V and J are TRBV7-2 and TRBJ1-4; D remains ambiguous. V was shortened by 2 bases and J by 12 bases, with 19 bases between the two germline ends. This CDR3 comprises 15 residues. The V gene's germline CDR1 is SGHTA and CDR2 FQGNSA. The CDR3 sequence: CASSLSPVLVGELFF. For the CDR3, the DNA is TGTGCCAGCAGCTTATCGCCGGTACTAGTCGGCGAACTGTTTTTT.

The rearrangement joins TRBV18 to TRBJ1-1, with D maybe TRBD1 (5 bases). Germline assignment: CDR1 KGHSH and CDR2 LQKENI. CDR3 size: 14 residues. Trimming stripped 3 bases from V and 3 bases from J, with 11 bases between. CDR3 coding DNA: TGTGCCAGCTCACCGAGGACAAGGGACACTGAAGCTTTCTTT. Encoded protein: CASSPRTRDTEAFF.

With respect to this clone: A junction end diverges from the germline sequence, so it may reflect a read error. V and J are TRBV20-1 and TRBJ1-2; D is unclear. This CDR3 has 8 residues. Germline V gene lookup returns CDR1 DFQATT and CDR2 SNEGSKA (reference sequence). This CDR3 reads CSARKEIF. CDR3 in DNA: TGCAGTGCTAGAAAGGAGATCTTC.

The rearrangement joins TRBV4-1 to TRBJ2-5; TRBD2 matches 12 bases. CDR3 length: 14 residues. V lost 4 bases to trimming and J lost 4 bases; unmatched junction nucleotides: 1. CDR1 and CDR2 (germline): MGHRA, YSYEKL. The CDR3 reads CASSPGLAGETQYF. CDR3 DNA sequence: TGCGCCAGCAGCCCGGGACTAGCGGGAGAGACCCAGTACTTC.

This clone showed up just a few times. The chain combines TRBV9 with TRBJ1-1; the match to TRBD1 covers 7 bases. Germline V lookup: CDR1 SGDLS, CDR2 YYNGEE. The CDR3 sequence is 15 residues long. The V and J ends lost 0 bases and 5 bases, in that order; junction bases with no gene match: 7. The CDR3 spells CASSVDDRVITEAFF. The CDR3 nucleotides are TGTGCCAGCAGCGTAGACGACAGGGTTATAACTGAAGCTTTCTTT.